This T cell receptor (beta chain) is drawn from a study of blood T cells in healthy people across ages. Findings of the study overall: CMV infection status of these donors was not known.

This CDR3 spans 18 amino acids. The germline V gene has CDR1 MNHNS and CDR2 SASEGT. Of note for this clonotype: The antigen remains unidentified. The junction and the germline gene differ at one end; a read error may be behind it.

A sample-barcoded 5' primer and a J-beta primer mix were used in a second PCR of roughly 7 to 12 cycles. TCRdb independently ran MiXCR on the 5' RACE reads; one entry per CDR3 protein. The profile shows 450,000 to 600,000 distinct CDR3 sequences, roughly a quarter of them singletons. These sequences were also reported in another study, on T cells of mothers and their children.

The J gene is TRBJ1-6, the V gene TRBV6-1; a possible D gene is TRBD1 (6 bases). This receptor was taken from a boy aged 2 to 9 in good health. The source material was blood. The CDR3 sequence is CASSEDLQGSSYNSPLHF. In DNA form, the CDR3 reads TGTGCCAGCAGCGAAGACCTACAGGGAAGCTCCTATAATTCACCCCTCCACTTT.